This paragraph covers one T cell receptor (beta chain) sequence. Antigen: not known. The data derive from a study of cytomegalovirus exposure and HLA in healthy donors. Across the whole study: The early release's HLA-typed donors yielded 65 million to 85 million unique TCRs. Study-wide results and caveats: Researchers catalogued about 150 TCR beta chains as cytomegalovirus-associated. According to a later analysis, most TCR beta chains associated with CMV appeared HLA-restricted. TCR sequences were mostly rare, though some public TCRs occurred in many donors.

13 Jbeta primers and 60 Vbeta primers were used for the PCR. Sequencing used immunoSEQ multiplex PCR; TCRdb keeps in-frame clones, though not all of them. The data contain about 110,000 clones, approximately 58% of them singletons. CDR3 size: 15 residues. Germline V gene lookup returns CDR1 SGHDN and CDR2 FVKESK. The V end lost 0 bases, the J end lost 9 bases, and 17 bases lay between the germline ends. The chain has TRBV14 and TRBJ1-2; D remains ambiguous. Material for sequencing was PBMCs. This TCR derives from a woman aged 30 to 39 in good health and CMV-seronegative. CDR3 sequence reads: CASSQDRGGSDSYTF. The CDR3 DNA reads TGTGCCAGCAGCCAAGATAGAGGCGGCTCCGATAGCTACACCTTC. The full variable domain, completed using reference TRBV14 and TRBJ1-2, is EAGVTQFPSHSVIEKGQTVTLRCDPISGHDNLYWYRRVMGKEIKFLLHFVKESKQDESGMPNNRFLAERTGGTYSTLKVQPAELEDSGVYFCASSQDRGGSDSYTFGSGTRLTVV.